The present T cell receptor (beta chain) was sequenced within a study of cytomegalovirus exposure and HLA in healthy donors. Study conclusions and caveats: About 150 TCR beta chains were listed as cytomegalovirus-associated. Using the classifier, cytomegalovirus status was reportedly diagnosed with high specificity and sensitivity. The study reported that TCR beta sequences accurately predicted HLA-A and HLA-B alleles in most subjects.

The donors, nominally healthy at sampling, likely had unrecorded immune exposures. The CDR3 has 15 amino acids. Looked up from germline, CDR1 is SNHLY and CDR2 is FYNNEI. The germline V and J ends were trimmed by 3 bases and 11 bases, with 20 bases remaining between them. A remark on this clone: Its antigen is as yet unknown.

PCR employed 60 Vbeta and 13 Jbeta primers. Assay used: immunoSEQ multiplex PCR; TCRdb lists only in-frame clones, some missing. The table has about 130,000 clones, 77% seen once. Sequenced material: PBMCs. V gene TRBV2 combines with J gene TRBJ1-5; D is unresolved. The source of this sequence is a male donor in good health and CMV-seropositive. CDR3 protein: CASSDGGPRVLSQHF. CDR3 DNA: TGTGCCAGCAGTGATGGAGGGCCGAGGGTGTTGTCCCAGCATTTT.